The source of this T cell receptor beta chain is a study of shared clonotypes between healthy human individuals. Whole-study results and caveats: Estimated richness was generally greater in naive than memory subsets. For naive CD4 cells, roughly 5.5% of clonotypes were shared across a handful of donors.

The assay ran at deep level. TCRdb's table, derived via immunoSEQ multiplex PCR, lists solely in-frame clones and lacks some. The table has millions of clones, 93% seen once; the top ten hold 1.7%. Looked up from germline, CDR1 is PRHDT and CDR2 is FYEKMQ (reference sequence). V shed 1 base and J shed 4 bases, with 10 bases lying between them. The CDR3 length is 14 residues. CD45RO-negative, CCR7-selected cells formed the naive CD8 fraction, which excluded terminally differentiated effector memory CD45RA+ cells. With respect to this clone: Its antigen is still unknown.

The sequence derives from a man younger than 35 in good health. Some clones in this sample may be carry-over from other donors' samples. The sequenced material came from naive CD8+ T cells from PBMCs. The chain employs TRBV13 and TRBJ2-5; D possibly corresponds to TRBD1 (5 bases). The CDR3 loop is CASSLDPRGETQYF. In nucleotides, the CDR3 is TGTGCCAGCAGCTTAGACCCAAGGGGAGAGACCCAGTACTTC.